The clone carrying this TCR beta chain occurred a few times. The antigen is not known. Assay: immunoSEQ multiplex PCR; the TCRdb copy retains only in-frame clones and omits some. The sample contains about 56,000 clones, 83% of which appear only once. The sample is drawn from a study of OX40 agonist ivuxolimab in advanced cancers. Study details: Ivuxolimab, an antibody that agonizes OX40 (CD134), was administered to the patients. Whole-study findings and limits: Among T cells, CD8+ cells averaged more expanded clones than CD4+ cells. People who partly responded at 0.1-3.0 mg/kg had some of the least clonal expansion seen.

It was autoimmune disease history or systemic immunosuppression that excluded patients. Germline CDR1 reads SEHNR; CDR2 reads FQNEAQ (reference sequence). CDR3 length: 13 amino acids. Trimming took 1 base from V and 3 from J, leaving 5 bases between them. This chain uses TRBV7-9 with TRBJ2-3; tentatively, D is TRBD2 (5 bases). Sequences were derived from CD4+ or CD8+ T cells sorted from blood, sampled in a trial of the OX40 agonist ivuxolimab. The source is an adult with an advanced solid tumor such as melanoma, head and neck, liver or kidney cancer. The CDR3 sequence: CASSLGGTDTQYF. The CDR3 bases are TGTGCCAGCAGCTTAGGCGGGACAGATACGCAGTATTTT.